These 28 T cell receptor beta chains share one sample of origin, sequenced in a study of T cell responses to AZD1222 COVID-19 vaccine. Sequenced by immunoSEQ multiplex PCR; TCRdb stores in-frame clones only, minus some. Here the sample spans about 79,000 clones, about 83% being singletons. Here the sequenced sample was peripheral blood, taken 28 days after the second AZD1222 dose. These receptors were obtained from an adult who received the AZD1222 COVID-19 vaccine.

The gene calls are TRBV7-6 and TRBJ2-1; possibly TRBD1 or TRBD2 for D (5 bases each). Germline CDR1 SGHVS, CDR2 FNYEAQ. The CDR3 contains 15 residues. V was pared by 4 bases and J by 2 bases, with 12 bases between. In DNA, the CDR3 is TGTGCCAGCAGCTCCCTCGGGACCACCTACAATGAGCAGTTCTTC. Translation: CASSSLGTTYNEQFF.

The J gene is TRBJ1-1, the V gene TRBV21-1. TRBV21-1 is reported as a pseudogene. CDR3 length: 14 amino acids. This CDR3 reads CASSKAMRNTEAFF. Written as DNA, the CDR3 is TGTGCCAGCAGCAAAGCAATGAGAAACACTGAAGCTTTCTTT.

The CDR3 DNA follows: TGCGCCAGCAGCATGGGGACAGCCCCCTACGAGCAGTACTTC. Translation gives CASSMGTAPYEQYF. This chain joins TRBV5-1 and TRBJ2-7; 7 positions agree with TRBD1. After removal of 4 bases from V and 2 bases from J, the junction contained 6 bases not matched to a gene. The length of the CDR3 is 14 residues. Germline lookup yields CDR1 SGHRS and CDR2 YFSETQ.

The chain is built from TRBV10-3 and TRBJ2-7, with 7 bases identical to TRBD2. Trimming at V came to 7 bases and at J to 4 bases, leaving 10 bases not matched to a gene. CDR1 is ENHRY, CDR2 SYGVKD, per germline. This CDR3 is 14 amino acids long. CDR3: CAIKSQAGSYEQYF. The CDR3 nucleotides are TGTGCCATCAAGTCCCAAGCGGGGTCGTACGAGCAGTACTTC.

V usage is TRBV7-3 and J usage is TRBJ2-1; D gene ambiguous. In germline, CDR1 is SGHTA, CDR2 FQGTGA. V gave up 5 bases and J gave up 5 bases, with 13 bases separating them. This CDR3 comprises 14 residues. CDR3 sequence reads: CASSPLPTNNEQFF. The CDR3, as DNA: TGTGCCAGCAGCCCCCTCCCGACGAACAATGAGCAGTTCTTC.

This chain joins TRBV7-9 and TRBJ1-1; perhaps TRBD1 as D (6 bases). CDR3 size: 13 residues. Trimming took off 5 bases at V and 5 bases at J, with 12 bases between the two ends. The germline V gene encodes CDR1 SEHNR and CDR2 FQNEAQ (reference sequence). The CDR3 DNA reads TGTGCCAGCAGCCATAACAGGGAAACTGAAGCTTTCTTT. It translates to CASSHNRETEAFF.

On this clone itself: The identical CDR3 is also encoded by other nucleotide sequences in the sample. V usage is TRBV20-1 and J usage is TRBJ2-5; D ambiguous. This CDR3 spans 10 amino acids. The germline CDR1 and CDR2 sequences are DFQATT and SNEGSKA (reference sequence). Trimming stripped 0 bases from V and 5 bases from J, with 1 base between. DNA of the CDR3: TGCAGTGCTAGAGAGGAGACCCAGTACTTC. Amino acid sequence: CSAREETQYF.

About this clone itself: The same CDR3 can be traced to other DNA sequences in this sample. The J gene is TRBJ1-6, the V gene TRBV9, with 8 positions matching TRBD1. Germline values: CDR1 SGDLS, CDR2 YYNGEE. The CDR3 length is 14 residues. V was pared by 3 bases and J by 7 bases, with 3 bases of the junction left unmatched. CDR3 nucleotides: TGTGCCAGCAGCGCACAGGGGGGAAATTCACCCCTCCACTTT. Translated, it gives CASSAQGGNSPLHF. The variable domain in full, with the rest retrieved from reference TRBV9 and TRBJ1-6, is DSGVTQTPKHLITATGQRVTLRCSPRSGDLSVYWYQQSLDQGLQFLIQYYNGEERAKGNILERFSAQQFPDLHSELNLSSLELGDSALYFCASSAQGGNSPLHFGNGTRLTVT.

This chain connects TRBV27 to TRBJ2-7; no reliable D call. The germline V gene encodes CDR1 MNHEY and CDR2 SMNVEV (reference sequence). The CDR3 consists of 11 residues. Trimming took 8 bases from V and 4 from J, leaving 9 bases between them. CDR3 residues: CASRRGYEQYF. The DNA for the CDR3 is TGTGCCAGCCGGCGCGGATACGAGCAGTACTTC.

The chain couples TRBV6-2 or TRBV6-3 to TRBJ1-2; the match to TRBD1 covers 11 bases. CDR1 is MNHEY and CDR2 is SVGEGT in the germline V gene. Trimming at V came to 0 bases and at J to 4 bases, leaving 16 bases not matched to a gene. The CDR3 is 20 amino acids. The DNA of the CDR3 is TGTGCCAGCAGTTACTCGAAGCGGGACAGGGGGTCTCTTTCATTCTATGGCTACACCTTC. This sequence encodes CASSYSKRDRGSLSFYGYTF.

This rearrangement joins TRBV2 to TRBJ2-1; D possibly corresponds to TRBD1 (6 bases). The CDR3 contains 14 residues. The V end was cut by 8 bases, the J end by 1 base, with 12 bases between. From germline, CDR1 is SNHLY and CDR2 FYNNEI. In DNA, the CDR3 is TGTGCCAGCCAGAGACAGGTATCCTACAATGAGCAGTTCTTC. It specifies CASQRQVSYNEQFF. Filled out from reference TRBV2 and TRBJ2-1, the complete variable domain reads EPEVTQTPSHQVTQMGQEVILRCVPISNHLYFYWYRQILGQKVEFLVSFYNNEISEKSEIFDDQFSVERPDGSNFTLKIRSTKLEDSAMYFCASQRQVSYNEQFFGPGTRLTVL.

The V gene is TRBV7-2, the J gene TRBJ1-2, with no clear D. This CDR3 is built from 13 residues. Trimming removed 4 bases from V and 8 bases from J, with 14 bases in between. Germline V lookup: CDR1 SGHTA, CDR2 FQGNSA. CDR3 in amino acids: CASSSYNDLGYTF. In DNA form, the CDR3 reads TGTGCCAGCAGCTCATATAACGACTTAGGCTACACCTTC. Full variable domain (remainder filled in from reference TRBV7-2 and TRBJ1-2): GAGVSQSPSNKVTEKGKDVELRCDPISGHTALYWYRQSLGQGLEFLIYFQGNSAPDKSGLPSDRFSAERTGGSVSTLTIQRTQQEDSAVYLCASSSYNDLGYTFGSGTRLTVV.

The chain recombines TRBV5-1 with TRBJ1-3; D is unclear. The CDR3 spans 16 residues. Looked up from germline, CDR1 is SGHRS and CDR2 is YFSETQ. The V gene lost 0 bases and the J gene lost 0 bases, with 10 bases spanning the gap. CDR3 residues: CASSLDGGLSGNTIYF. The CDR3 DNA follows: TGCGCCAGCAGCTTGGATGGCGGCCTCTCTGGAAACACCATATATTTT.

This clone was seen a single time. The CDR3 DNA reads TGTGCCACCGCAGGGGGCAGGAACACTGAAGCTTTCTTT. It yields the protein CATAGGRNTEAFF. The gene calls are TRBV24-1 and TRBJ1-1; 8 bases are shared with TRBD1. Unmatched junction bases numbered 3, after V lost 9 bases and J lost 1 base. This CDR3 has 13 amino acids. Germline CDR1 reads KGHDR; CDR2 reads SFDVKD.

V is TRBV29-1 and J is TRBJ1-5; D is unclear. Germline V gene sequence: CDR1 SQVTM, CDR2 ANQGSEA. CDR3 length: 11 amino acids. The V gene lost 4 bases and the J gene lost 9 bases, with 10 bases spanning the gap. This CDR3 reads CSVGEGGPQHF. The CDR3 DNA is TGCAGCGTTGGAGAGGGTGGGCCCCAGCATTTT.

CDR3 DNA: TGCGCCAGCAGCCAGGGAACGTATAATTCACCCCTCCACTTT. As protein: CASSQGTYNSPLHF. This chain joins TRBV4-3 and TRBJ1-6; D is ambiguous. This CDR3 has 14 residues. Germline lookup yields CDR1 LGHNA and CDR2 YSLEER. The V end was cut by 3 bases, the J end by 4 bases, with 7 bases between.

V usage is TRBV9 and J usage is TRBJ2-7, with unresolved D. This CDR3 is built from 14 residues. V lost 3 bases to trimming and J lost 0 bases, with 10 bases between them. Germline CDR1 reads SGDLS; CDR2 reads YYNGEE. CDR3 protein: CASSASSLSYEQYF. DNA for the CDR3: TGTGCCAGCAGCGCCAGCAGCCTCTCCTACGAGCAGTACTTC. The full variable domain, rest sourced from reference TRBV9 and TRBJ2-7, is DSGVTQTPKHLITATGQRVTLRCSPRSGDLSVYWYQQSLDQGLQFLIQYYNGEERAKGNILERFSAQQFPDLHSELNLSSLELGDSALYFCASSASSLSYEQYFGPGTRLTVT.

The rearrangement uses TRBV9 and TRBJ2-7, with D perhaps TRBD2 (5 bases). The germline CDR1 and CDR2 sequences are SGDLS and YYNGEE. CDR3 size: 14 residues. V was clipped by 0 bases and J by 2 bases, with 9 bases between them. The CDR3 coding sequence is TGTGCCAGCAGCGTAGAGGCTAGCACCTACGAGCAGTACTTC. Translated, it gives CASSVEASTYEQYF.

J is TRBJ2-7 and V is TRBV7-8; D is uncertain. This CDR3 is 16 amino acids long. The germline V and J ends were trimmed by 3 bases and 0 bases, with 15 bases remaining between them. Germline lookup yields CDR1 SGHVS and CDR2 FQNEAQ. The CDR3 coding sequence is TGTGCCAGCAGCTTGGTCGGTGGCAGGCGCTCCTACGAGCAGTACTTC. It translates to CASSLVGGRRSYEQYF.

In its sample, this clone was seen once. The V call is TRBV3-1 (or the pseudogene TRBV3-2), the J call TRBJ2-7; 12 nucleotides match TRBD2. Unmatched junction bases numbered 5, after V lost 6 bases and J lost 5 bases. CDR3 length: 14 residues. In germline, CDR1 is LGHDT, CDR2 YNNKEL (reference sequence). CDR3 nucleotides: TGTGCCAGCAGTTTACTAGCGGGAGGCCACGAGCAGTACTTC. It encodes CASSLLAGGHEQYF.

J is TRBJ2-5 and V is TRBV5-1, with TRBD1 matching 8 bases. CDR3 length: 16 residues. Trimming removed 4 bases from V and 1 base from J; junction bases left unmatched: 9. Per germline, CDR1 SGHRS and CDR2 YFSETQ. For the CDR3, the DNA is TGCGCCAGCAGCCTAGCAGGGGGCGCAGGCCAAGAGACCCAGTACTTC. It encodes CASSLAGGAGQETQYF.

This clone occurred once. This chain uses TRBV18 with TRBJ1-1; D gene ambiguous. The CDR3 is 15 amino acids. Germline CDR1 KGHSH, CDR2 LQKENI. V was clipped by 1 base and J by 3 bases, with 12 bases between them. CDR3 DNA sequence: TGTGCCAGCTCACCACAGATAGGGCGGGACACTGAAGCTTTCTTT. Its translation is CASSPQIGRDTEAFF.

V gene TRBV11-2 combines with J gene TRBJ2-3; 10 bases align to TRBD2. This CDR3 has 14 residues. V was pared by 8 bases and J by 5 bases, with 7 bases of the junction left unmatched. Germline V gene sequence: CDR1 SGHAT, CDR2 FQNNGV. In nucleotides, the CDR3 is TGTGCCAGCCACAGCGGGAGGGCGGGAGATACGCAGTATTTT. Amino acids: CASHSGRAGDTQYF.

The chain combines TRBV24-1 with TRBJ2-5, with D possibly TRBD1 on 6 matching bases. Trimming cost V 4 bases and J 2 bases, with 7 bases left between them. The germline V gene has CDR1 KGHDR and CDR2 SFDVKD. The CDR3 extends over 13 amino acids. The CDR3 bases are TGTGCCACCAGTGAGGGACAACAAGAGACCCAGTACTTC. It is translated as CATSEGQQETQYF.

The V gene is TRBV11-2, the J gene TRBJ2-1; D is unclear. V lost 5 bases, J lost 0 bases, and 17 bases lay in between. The CDR3 sequence is 17 residues long. Germline V gives CDR1 SGHAT, CDR2 FQNNGV. CDR3 loop: CASSPQRLESSYNEQFF. As DNA, the CDR3 is TGTGCCAGCAGCCCCCAAAGGTTGGAGAGCTCCTACAATGAGCAGTTCTTC. The full variable domain, in which reference TRBV11-2 and TRBJ2-1 provide the parts outside the CDR3, is EAGVAQSPRYKIIEKRQSVAFWCNPISGHATLYWYQQILGQGPKLLIQFQNNGVVDDSQLPKDRFSAERLKGVDSTLKIQPAKLEDSAVYLCASSPQRLESSYNEQFFGPGTRLTVL.

The chain combines TRBV6-5 with TRBJ2-5; 8 positions agree with TRBD1. Germline V lookup: CDR1 MNHEY, CDR2 SVGAGI. This CDR3 comprises 14 residues. J was trimmed by 8 bases and V by 1 base; bases with no gene match: 6. In DNA, the CDR3 is TGTGCCAGCAGTTACTATGGGACAGGAGGAACCCAGTACTTC. Translation gives CASSYYGTGGTQYF.

This clone was found a few times. J is TRBJ2-2 and V is TRBV4-2; 11 nucleotides match TRBD2. The J segment lost 7 bases and the V segment lost 2 bases, leaving 12 bases of the junction unmatched. Germline V lookup: CDR1 LGHNA, CDR2 YNFKEQ. The CDR3 has 18 residues. The CDR3 loop is CASSQRLSGTSGFGELFF. The CDR3 DNA reads as TGTGCCAGCAGCCAAAGATTATCGGGGACTAGCGGATTCGGGGAGCTGTTTTTT.

The rearrangement uses TRBV14 and TRBJ1-2; D remains ambiguous. This CDR3 has 12 residues. Germline V gene data show CDR1 as SGHDN and CDR2 as FVKESK. V lost 4 bases and J lost 6, with 9 bases in between. CDR3 DNA sequence: TGTGCCAGCAGCCGGGGAGGACATGGCTACACCTTC. It codes for CASSRGGHGYTF.